The clone carrying this TCR beta chain was observed a handful of times. Generated by immunoSEQ multiplex PCR, the TCRdb table keeps only in-frame clones and is missing some. The sample has some 40,000 clones; around 90% are singletons. This entry comes from a study of T cell changes during pregnancy in multiple sclerosis. The CDR3 is made up of 14 amino acids. Germline V gene data show CDR1 as SGHDN and CDR2 as FVKESK. V was clipped by 5 bases and J by 3 bases, with 8 bases between them. This receptor was obtained from a female donor in good health, enrolled as a control in a pregnancy study. The gene calls are TRBV14 and TRBJ1-6; TRBD1 might be the D (5 bases). The material sequenced was peripheral blood, taken in the second trimester of pregnancy. This CDR3 reads CASSFQGYNSPLHF. The CDR3 DNA reads TGTGCCAGCAGCTTCCAGGGCTATAATTCACCCCTCCACTTT.